The 9 T cell receptor beta chains listed next were all sequenced from one sample in a study of CD8+CD57+ T cells in acquired aplastic anemia (dated by TCRdb to 2017 to 2018). Instrument used: Illumina HiSeq 2000. Genomic DNA served as template for TCR beta VDJ combination and CDR3 sequence profiling. TCRdb's own reprocessing of the public reads used fastp at Q25 and MiXCR and kept productive beta chains. Merged by CDR3 protein, the rows form single entries marked with the most common genes and DNA. The sample profile shows roughly 180,000 distinct CDR3 sequences; 63% of them were found once. The ten largest clones capture 40% to 50% of the sample. The patients picked for sequencing were ones in whom flow cytometry had shown an expansion of CD8+CD57+ cells. The material sequenced was sorted CD4+, CD8+, or CD8+CD57+ T cells (not recorded which) from PBMCs. Receptors were obtained from a human donor with aplastic anemia.

The chain recombines TRBV10-1 with TRBJ2-2; maybe TRBD1 (5 bases). V lost 1 base, J lost 7 bases, and 10 bases lay in between. This CDR3 comprises 14 residues. From germline, CDR1 is WNHNN and CDR2 SYGVQD (reference sequence). CDR3 nucleotide sequence: TGCGCCAGCAGTGAGTTCGCAGGGTTCGGGGAGCTGTTTTTT. Its protein is CASSEFAGFGELFF.

This chain links TRBV10-3 with TRBJ2-7, with TRBD2 matching 12 bases. Per germline, CDR1 ENHRY and CDR2 SYGVKD. Unmatched junction bases numbered 7, after V lost 0 bases and J lost 7 bases. The CDR3 is 16 residues long. The CDR3, as DNA: TGTGCCATCAGTGAGTCGGGACTAGCGGGTTCGGGTGAGCAGTACTTC. This encodes CAISESGLAGSGEQYF.

This clonotype was found a few times. The V call is TRBV12-3 or TRBV12-4, the J call TRBJ1-2; possible D gene TRBD1, 5 bases. This CDR3 has 16 residues. The V end was cut by 7 bases, the J end by 4 bases, with 22 bases between. The CDR3, as DNA: TGTGCCAGCACCCCACGGGCGGGGGTTTCTGTCTATGGCTACACCTTC. Amino acid sequence: CASTPRAGVSVYGYTF.

This clonotype was counted between two and nine times. V gene TRBV10-3 combines with J gene TRBJ2-7; D gene uncertain. The CDR3 runs 11 residues. Trimming removed 6 bases from V and 6 bases from J, with 9 bases in between. Per germline, CDR1 ENHRY and CDR2 SYGVKD. CDR3 nucleotides: TGTGCCATCAGCGACATTTTCGAGCAGTACTTC. This codes for CAISDIFEQYF.

This clonotype was recorded a few times. This chain uses TRBV9 with TRBJ2-4; possibly TRBD1 for D (5 bases). CDR3 length: 16 amino acids. The V end was cut by 4 bases, the J end by 2 bases, with 16 bases between. Germline-derived CDR1 and CDR2 are SGDLS and YYNGEE. This CDR3 is CASSPGKAESKNIQYF. The CDR3 DNA reads as TGTGCCAGCAGCCCAGGGAAAGCAGAGTCCAAAAACATTCAGTACTTC.

This clonotype was seen repeatedly, ten times or more. The V and J genes are TRBV20-1 and TRBJ2-5; D is possibly TRBD1 (5 bases). Germline lookup yields CDR1 DFQATT and CDR2 SNEGSKA (reference sequence). V was clipped by 1 base and J by 1 base, with 13 bases between them. This CDR3 region has 15 residues. The CDR3 region is CSARALTALQETQYF. DNA of the CDR3: TGCAGTGCTAGAGCGTTGACAGCACTCCAAGAGACCCAGTACTTC.

This clonotype was detected many times. The rearrangement joins TRBV5-5 to TRBJ1-1, with unresolved D. V was shortened by 0 bases and J by 2 bases, with 17 bases between the two germline ends. Germline assignment: CDR1 SGHKS and CDR2 YYEKEE (reference sequence). The CDR3 length is 17 residues. CDR3 nucleotide sequence: TGTGCCAGCAGCTTGGCCATGCCGGCGCAGGCTAACACTGAAGCTTTCTTT. This encodes CASSLAMPAQANTEAFF.

The chain links TRBV9 to TRBJ1-4; D uncertain. CDR3 length equals 15 residues. Germline loops: CDR1 SGDLS, CDR2 YYNGEE. V was pared by 2 bases and J by 6 bases, with 14 bases between. CDR3 coding DNA: TGTGCCAGCAGCGTGGGAGCGGGGAAGGATGAAAAACTGTTTTTT. It specifies CASSVGAGKDEKLFF.

This chain joins TRBV14 and TRBJ1-1, with 7 positions matching TRBD1. Per germline, CDR1 SGHDN and CDR2 FVKESK. The CDR3 sequence is 14 residues long. J lost 1 base, V lost 7 bases, and 6 bases had no gene match. The CDR3, as DNA: TGTGCCAGCACTTTGACAGGGTGGAACACTGAAGCTTTCTTT. This translates into CASTLTGWNTEAFF.